This TCR beta chain was observed in a study of cytomegalovirus exposure and HLA in healthy donors. Healthy individuals who donated bone marrow served as the donors. Turning to this clone: The antigen remains undetermined.

CDR3 length: 16 residues. Germline values: CDR1 PRHDT, CDR2 FYEKMQ (reference sequence). J gave up 7 bases and V 4 bases, and 7 bases lay outside the gene matches. With 60 Vbeta and 13 Jbeta primers, the PCR was carried out. Produced via immunoSEQ multiplex PCR; TCRdb's table is partial and in-frame only. The profile shows about 180,000 clones, under 85% of them singletons. Notes on the study in general: CMV serostatus was the only immune exposure information that was available.

Sequencing was performed on PBMCs. This receptor was taken from a human donor in good health. The chain joins TRBV13 to TRBJ1-6, with 10 bases identical to TRBD1. The CDR3 bases are TGTGCCAGCAGCTCAAACCCGGACAGGGGGAATTCACCCCTCCACTTT. It specifies CASSSNPDRGNSPLHF.